The next 17 T cell receptor beta chains were all read from a single sample in a study of T cells in Graves' hyperthyroidism and ophthalmopathy. The CDR3 regions of TCR beta were amplified from RNA transcripts. TCR CDR3 regions were first amplified by RT-PCR with HTBI primers. Each CDR3 protein is one row after TCRdb ran MiXCR on the multiplex PCR reads. There are approximately 560,000 distinct CDR3 sequences in the sample; approximately 15% occur only once, and roughly 7.3% lies in the top ten. The sequenced sample was blood. These receptors were collected from a woman aged 25 to 45 with Graves' hyperthyroidism.

This clonotype was counted ten times or more. This rearrangement joins TRBV11-2 to TRBJ2-1, with 10 bases matching TRBD1. The CDR3 consists of 15 residues. The V and J ends lost 5 bases and 10 bases, in that order; junction bases with no gene match: 11. Per the germline V gene, CDR1 is SGHAT and CDR2 is FQNNGV. CDR3 nucleotide sequence: TGTGCCAGCAGCCTCACTGGGACAGGGGCCGGGGAGCAGTTCTTC. As protein: CASSLTGTGAGEQFF.

The table lists this clonotype with a few counts. This chain uses TRBV5-1 with TRBJ2-1, with a weak D call TRBD2 (6 bases). The CDR3 has 15 residues. Germline V CDR1 and CDR2: SGHRS, YFSETQ. V was pared by 1 base and J by 4 bases, with 12 bases between. Written as DNA, the CDR3 is TGCGCCAGCAGCTTGTCGGGACTGGGTTACAATGAGCAGTTCTTC. Amino acid sequence: CASSLSGLGYNEQFF.

A word on this clonotype: This clone may be a read error of a much larger clone one base away. The rearrangement joins TRBV5-1 to TRBJ2-1; 11 nucleotides align to TRBD2. The germline gives CDR1 SGHRS, CDR2 YFSETQ. CDR3 length equals 17 residues. The CDR3 bases are TGCGCCAGCAGCTTGGGACTAGCGGGACCCTTTTACAATGAGCAGCTCTTC. It is translated as CASSLGLAGPFYNEQLF.

The chain employs TRBV4-1 and TRBJ1-6; 7 bases fit TRBD1. V shed 0 bases and J 14 bases; nucleotides not matched to a gene: 22. CDR1 is MGHRA, CDR2 YSYEKL, per germline. The CDR3 length is 19 residues. The CDR3 loop reads CASSQERGDSPGLGWTLHF. CDR3 DNA: TGCGCCAGCAGCCAAGAGAGGGGGGACAGCCCCGGATTGGGTTGGACCCTCCACTTT.

The V call is TRBV6-5, the J call TRBJ2-4, with 11 positions matching TRBD1. The CDR3 contains 19 residues. The trim removed 5 bases at V and 1 base at J, leaving 13 bases unmatched. CDR1 MNHEY and CDR2 SVGAGI come from the germline V gene. CDR3 amino acids: CASSAPGTGGVSAKNIQYF. The CDR3 DNA reads as TGTGCCAGCAGTGCTCCCGGGACAGGGGGGGTCTCGGCCAAAAACATTCAGTACTTC.

This clonotype was found a few times. The chain employs TRBV5-1 and TRBJ2-1; the match to TRBD1 covers 10 bases. The germline V gene encodes CDR1 SGHRS and CDR2 YFSETQ. There are 15 residues in the CDR3. V lost 2 bases to trimming and J lost 6 bases; unmatched junction nucleotides: 5. CDR3 sequence (DNA): TGCGCCAGCAGCTTTGTGGGACAGGGGCGCAATGAGCAGTTCTTC. As protein: CASSFVGQGRNEQFF. Full variable domain (missing parts from reference TRBV5-1 and TRBJ2-1): KAGVTQTPRYLIKTRGQQVTLSCSPISGHRSVSWYQQTPGQGLQFLFEYFSETQRNKGNFPGRFSGRQFSNSRSEMNVSTLELGDSALYLCASSFVGQGRNEQFFGPGTRLTVL.

The chain uses TRBV4-3 and TRBJ2-2; D unresolved. The V and J ends lost 0 bases and 0 bases respectively, with 8 bases between them. The CDR3 loop spans 16 amino acids. Germline V gene lookup returns CDR1 LGHNA and CDR2 YSLEER. The CDR3 spells CASSQDRQPNTGELFF. The CDR3 coding sequence is TGCGCCAGCAGCCAAGACAGGCAGCCGAACACCGGGGAGCTGTTTTTT.

The chain uses TRBV5-1 and TRBJ2-7, with D possibly being TRBD1 (5 bases). There are 15 residues in the CDR3. The germline V gene encodes CDR1 SGHRS and CDR2 YFSETQ. Trimming removed 3 bases from V and 7 bases from J, with 20 bases in between. The CDR3 sequence: CASSSSTSRAEEQYF. For the CDR3, the DNA is TGCGCCAGCAGCTCCTCAACCTCCAGGGCGGAAGAGCAGTACTTC.

This clonotype was detected many times. The chain combines TRBV3-1 with TRBJ2-7, with a tentative D call TRBD1 (5 bases). This CDR3 is built from 13 residues. In germline, CDR1 is LGHDT, CDR2 YNNKEL (reference sequence). V was clipped by 1 base and J by 12 bases, with 16 bases between them. The CDR3 region is CASSQGKAGKLYF. Written as DNA, the CDR3 is TGTGCCAGCAGCCAAGGAAAGGCAGGGAAGCTGTACTTC.

This clonotype was detected only a few times. The rearrangement uses TRBV5-1 and TRBJ2-7, with TRBD2 identical over 8 bases. J lost 3 bases, V lost 0 bases, and 5 bases had no gene match. This CDR3 comprises 15 residues. Looked up from germline, CDR1 is SGHRS and CDR2 is YFSETQ. The CDR3 spells CASSLVTSAFYEQYF. The CDR3 DNA sequence: TGCGCCAGCAGCTTGGTGACTAGCGCCTTCTACGAGCAGTACTTC.

This clonotype appeared many times. This chain joins TRBV20-1 and TRBJ2-7; D is perhaps TRBD2 (6 bases). Per the germline V gene, CDR1 is DFQATT and CDR2 is SNEGSKA (reference sequence). V was shortened by 3 bases and J by 0 bases, with 9 bases between the two germline ends. This CDR3 comprises 13 residues. CDR3 protein: CSASGRLSYEQYF. In DNA form, the CDR3 reads TGCAGTGCTAGTGGGAGGCTCTCCTACGAGCAGTACTTC.

Ten or more counts support this clonotype. The chain links TRBV11-2 to TRBJ2-1; TRBD2 agrees at 12 bases. Germline values: CDR1 SGHAT, CDR2 FQNNGV. The V segment lost 5 bases and the J segment 10 bases; nucleotides outside the gene matches: 18. There are 18 residues in the CDR3. CDR3 loop: CASSPGFLTSGSGWEQFF. CDR3 nucleotide sequence: TGTGCCAGCAGCCCGGGCTTTTTGACTAGCGGGAGTGGATGGGAGCAGTTCTTC.

This clonotype was seen at least ten times. This rearrangement joins TRBV11-2 to TRBJ2-1; the D call may be TRBD1 or TRBD2 (5 bases each). Trimming took off 8 bases at V and 8 bases at J, with 7 bases between the two ends. This CDR3 is built from 10 residues. From germline, CDR1 is SGHAT and CDR2 FQNNGV. CDR3 region: CASRGDEQFF. As DNA, the CDR3 is TGTGCCAGCCGAGGGGATGAGCAGTTCTTC.

This chain uses TRBV5-1 with TRBJ1-1; D unresolved. CDR1 and CDR2 (germline): SGHRS, YFSETQ. The CDR3 has 15 residues. Trimming stripped 6 bases from V and 5 bases from J, with 20 bases between. The CDR3 nucleotides are TGCGCCAGCACCACACTCGGGAAAGTGGGAACTGAAGCTTTCTTT. Encoded protein: CASTTLGKVGTEAFF.

Ten or more counts support this clonotype. V usage is TRBV20-1 and J usage is TRBJ2-1; the D gene could be TRBD1 or TRBD2 (5 bases each). The germline V and J ends were trimmed by 6 bases and 2 bases, with 11 bases remaining between them. The CDR3 has 13 amino acids. CDR1 and CDR2 (germline): DFQATT, SNEGSKA (reference sequence). The CDR3 DNA reads TGCAGTGCAGAGGGGACGGCCTACAATGAGCAGTTCTTC. Its protein is CSAEGTAYNEQFF.

The J gene is TRBJ1-5, the V gene TRBV6-6, with a tentative D call TRBD1 (5 bases). This CDR3 region has 14 residues. The germline gives CDR1 MNHNY, CDR2 SVGAGI (reference sequence). Trimming stripped 0 bases from V and 8 bases from J, with 11 bases between. The CDR3 coding sequence is TGTGCCAGCAGTTACTCCCAGGGAGGGGAGCCCCAGCATTTT. Translated: CASSYSQGGEPQHF.

The chain recombines TRBV15 with TRBJ2-7; the match to TRBD1 covers 7 bases. This CDR3 region has 14 residues. With 4 bases clipped from V and 2 bases from J, the junction kept 5 bases outside the gene matches. Germline values: CDR1 LNHNV, CDR2 YYDKDF (reference sequence). The CDR3 DNA follows: TGTGCCACCAGCAAACAGGGGTGGACCTACGAGCAGTACTTC. Protein product: CATSKQGWTYEQYF.